These T cell receptor beta chains were read from a single sample in a study of blood T cell repertoires in COVID-19. The repertoire was sequenced with immunoSEQ multiplex PCR; TCRdb's copy has only in-frame clones and lacks some. The sample lists about 110,000 clones; about 89% were seen once. Sequencing was done on a sample of peripheral blood. The receptors stem from a woman in her 30s with acute or convalescent COVID-19. CDR3s include the opening cysteine and the closing phenylalanine or tryptophan. D genes are given only for firm matches. Rows may omit the clone size; those that give it use once, few, many or a size class.

V gene	CDR3 length	J gene	D gene	clone size	CDR3 protein	CDR3 DNA
TRBV7-6	16	TRBJ2-1	-	-	CASSLGLSTSYNEQFF	TGTGCCAGCAGCTTAGGGTTGAGTACGTCCTACAATGAGCAGTTCTTC
TRBV5-1	16	TRBJ2-7	-	-	CASSLVTASERNEQYF	TGCGCCAGCAGCTTGGTCACGGCCTCCGAGCGGAACGAGCAGTACTTC
TRBV4-1	15	TRBJ2-7	TRBD2	-	CASSQGTSGIHEQYF	TGCGCCAGCAGCCAAGGGACTAGCGGGATCCACGAGCAGTACTTC
TRBV7-9	16	TRBJ2-7	TRBD1	-	CASSLAGTGGPYEQYF	TGTGCCAGCAGCTTAGCCGGGACAGGAGGACCCTACGAGCAGTACTTC
TRBV30	14	TRBJ2-7	-	once	CAWSRLVYSYEQYF	TGTGCCTGGAGTCGACTAGTTTACTCCTACGAGCAGTACTTC
TRBV7-9	14	TRBJ2-7	TRBD1	-	CASSSGTVVYEQYF	TGTGCCAGCAGCTCCGGGACAGTGGTCTACGAGCAGTACTTC
TRBV19	15	TRBJ2-2	TRBD2	-	CASRTSGRNTGELFF	TGTGCCAGTAGAACAAGCGGGAGGAACACCGGGGAGCTGTTTTTT
TRBV6-2/TRBV6-3	14	TRBJ2-1	-	-	CASSYYAGGDEQFF	TGTGCCAGCAGTTACTATGCGGGCGGCGATGAGCAGTTCTTC
TRBV7-2	14	TRBJ2-5	TRBD2	-	CASSGGLAGETQYF	TGTGCCAGCAGCGGGGGACTAGCCGGCGAGACCCAGTACTTC
TRBV11-2	19	TRBJ1-4	TRBD1	-	CASSLRVTGVSATNEKLFF	TGTGCCAGCAGCTTAAGGGTTACAGGGGTTTCTGCAACTAATGAAAAACTGTTTTTT
TRBV18	14	TRBJ1-6	-	-	CASSPPARASPLHF	TGTGCCAGCTCACCACCGGCCAGGGCCTCACCCCTCCACTTT
TRBV21-1	16	TRBJ1-4	-	-	CASSAIKGTGYEKLFF	TGTGCCAGCAGCGCTATAAAAGGGACAGGCTATGAAAAACTGTTTTTT
TRBV9	14	TRBJ2-2	-	-	CASSVGRNTGELFF	TGTGCCAGCAGCGTTGGGCGGAACACCGGGGAGCTGTTTTTT
TRBV28	13	TRBJ1-2	-	-	CASSRGGVGVHTF	TGTGCCAGCAGCCGGGGGGGAGTAGGGGTCCACACCTTC
TRBV19	13	TRBJ1-2	-	-	CATRPGSNYGYTF	TGTGCCACTAGACCTGGCTCTAACTATGGCTACACCTTC
TRBV27	15	TRBJ2-5	TRBD2	-	CASSLTGGPWETQYF	TGTGCCAGCAGTTTAACGGGGGGGCCCTGGGAGACCCAGTACTTC
TRBV29-1	13	TRBJ1-5	-	-	CSVSWGVNQPQHF	TGCAGCGTTTCATGGGGCGTGAATCAGCCCCAGCATTTT
TRBV7-9	15	TRBJ1-2	-	-	CASSSSGSPGYGYTF	TGTGCCAGCAGCTCCAGTGGAAGCCCAGGCTATGGCTACACCTTC
TRBV28	16	TRBJ1-6	-	-	CASSSPGGSGNSPLHF	TGTGCCAGCAGTTCACCGGGGGGCTCCGGTAATTCACCCCTCCACTTT
TRBV2	15	TRBJ1-2	-	once	CASRSQTQGNYGYTF	TGTGCCAGCAGGAGCCAAACTCAGGGGAACTATGGCTACACCTTC
TRBV3-1/TRBV3-2	18	TRBJ1-2	TRBD1	-	CASSQDWVWDSPNYGYTF	TGTGCCAGCAGCCAAGATTGGGTGTGGGACAGCCCTAACTATGGCTACACCTTC
TRBV6-4	15	TRBJ2-1	TRBD2	-	CASSRTSGTGNEQFF	TGTGCCAGCAGTCGGACTAGCGGGACTGGGAATGAGCAGTTCTTC
TRBV19	12	TRBJ1-2	-	-	CASQRGGGGYTF	TGTGCCAGTCAAAGAGGAGGAGGAGGCTACACCTTC
TRBV28	14	TRBJ1-4	-	-	CASSHTGPNEKLFF	TGTGCCAGCAGCCACACAGGGCCTAATGAAAAACTGTTTTTT
TRBV6-5	13	TRBJ2-1	TRBD2	-	CASSYSLSGRTFF	TGTGCCAGCAGTTACTCCCTTAGCGGGAGAACGTTCTTC
TRBV2	14	TRBJ2-7	-	-	CASSEAGTAYEQYF	TGTGCCAGCAGTGAAGCGGGCACAGCCTACGAGCAGTACTTC
TRBV11-3	14	TRBJ2-2	-	once	CASSPASNTGELFF	TGTGCCAGCAGCCCAGCTAGTAACACCGGGGAGCTGTTTTTT
TRBV6-2/TRBV6-3	14	TRBJ2-2	-	-	CASSPNSFSGELFF	TGTGCCAGCAGCCCGAACAGCTTCTCCGGGGAGCTGTTTTTT
TRBV11-2	13	TRBJ1-2	-	-	CASSLVQVYGYTF	TGTGCCAGCAGCTTAGTACAGGTCTATGGCTACACCTTC
TRBV25-1	12	TRBJ2-5	-	-	CASGAPLETQYF	TGTGCCAGCGGTGCCCCTTTGGAGACCCAGTACTTC
TRBV28	15	TRBJ2-3	TRBD2	-	CASSSDSGRTDTQYF	TGTGCCAGCAGTTCCGATAGCGGGAGAACAGATACGCAGTATTTT
TRBV7-3	15	TRBJ2-7	TRBD1	once	CASSLTRGPSYEQYF	TGTGCCAGCAGCTTAACGAGGGGGCCTAGCTACGAGCAGTACTTC
TRBV7-2	17	TRBJ2-3	TRBD2	-	CASSLGTSGGVVDTQYF	TGTGCCAGCAGCTTGGGGACTAGCGGGGGGGTTGTAGATACGCAGTATTTT
TRBV27	21	TRBJ2-2	TRBD2	-	CASRYPGTEGLAGEFYGELFF	TGTGCCAGCAGATACCCCGGGACAGAGGGACTAGCGGGGGAATTTTACGGGGAGCTGTTTTTT
TRBV19	16	TRBJ2-1	TRBD2	-	CASQIIAGASYNEQFF	TGTGCCAGTCAAATCATAGCGGGGGCGAGCTACAATGAGCAGTTCTTC
TRBV5-1	13	TRBJ2-1	TRBD2	-	CASSRLADNEQFF	TGCGCCAGCAGTCGACTAGCGGACAATGAGCAGTTCTTC
TRBV11-2	14	TRBJ1-4	-	-	CASSGSTTNEKLFF	TGTGCCAGCAGTGGGAGTACGACTAATGAAAAACTGTTTTTT
TRBV4-3	15	TRBJ2-7	-	-	CASSQGLTEIYEQYF	TGCGCCAGCAGCCAAGGTTTGACAGAAATCTACGAGCAGTACTTC
TRBV3-1/TRBV3-2	14	TRBJ2-1	TRBD2	-	CASSHTSGSNEQFF	TGTGCCAGCAGCCACACGAGCGGGAGCAATGAGCAGTTCTTC